This record concerns one T cell receptor beta chain sequence. Its antigen is unknown. TCRdb's copy holds only in-frame clones and misses some; the assay was immunoSEQ multiplex PCR. Of around 300,000 clones in the sample, about nine tenths were seen once. The data stem from a study of Ad26.COV2.S vaccination and SARS-CoV-2 variants. As for the study in general: Once, or twice with 56 days between doses, Ad26.COV2.S was given intramuscularly. General study findings and limits: Participants in the vaccine arm had higher spike-specific TCR breadth; placebo recipients had lower.

Treatment specified: over 15 received Ad26.COV2.S at low or high dose, single or two shots; roughly five received placebo; per-sample allocation not given. The study sampled participants on day 63 after the first vaccine or placebo injection. This adult donor, from Boston, was 18-55 years old. The administered vaccine (an Ad26 vector) expressed Wuhan-strain SARS-CoV-2 spike. J lost 7 bases, V lost 3 bases, and 10 bases had no gene match. The CDR3 sequence is 15 residues long. Germline assignment: CDR1 GTSNPN and CDR2 SVGIG (reference sequence). The J gene is TRBJ1-3, the V gene TRBV30; 9 bases align to TRBD1. The sample here was peripheral blood, taken in a trial of Ad26.COV2.S vaccine versus placebo. The origin of this receptor is a person aged 18-65 years who received the Ad26.COV2.S COVID-19 vaccine or a placebo. The CDR3 coding sequence is TGTGCCTGGAGGAAAATGGGACAGGGCTGGAACACCATATATTTT. It is translated as CAWRKMGQGWNTIYF.